This record concerns one T cell receptor (beta chain) sequence. These data originate in a study of blood T cell repertoires in COVID-19. In the study overall: PBMCs, B-cell-depleted T cells, or T cells provided the cDNA or gDNA that made up the material.

This CDR3 spans 15 amino acids. Per the germline V gene, CDR1 is KGHSH and CDR2 is LQKENI. V shed 3 bases and J 1 base; nucleotides not matched to a gene: 5. Only in-frame clones appear in the TCRdb table, and some are missing; sequencing was by immunoSEQ multiplex PCR. The data contain 65,000 to 90,000 clones, over 80% of them singletons. This receptor was obtained from a man older than 75 with active or convalescent COVID-19. The chain uses TRBV18 and TRBJ2-5, with 7 bases lining up with TRBD1. The sample consisted of peripheral blood. CDR3 amino acids: CASSPLGQSQETQYF. CDR3 bases: TGTGCCAGCTCACCCTTGGGACAGTCCCAAGAGACCCAGTACTTC. The full variable domain, completed using reference TRBV18 and TRBJ2-5, is NAGVMQNPRHLVRRRGQEARLRCSPMKGHSHVYWYRQLPEEGLKFMVYLQKENIIDESGMPKERFSAEFPKEGPSILRIQQVVRGDSAAYFCASSPLGQSQETQYFGPGTRLLVL.